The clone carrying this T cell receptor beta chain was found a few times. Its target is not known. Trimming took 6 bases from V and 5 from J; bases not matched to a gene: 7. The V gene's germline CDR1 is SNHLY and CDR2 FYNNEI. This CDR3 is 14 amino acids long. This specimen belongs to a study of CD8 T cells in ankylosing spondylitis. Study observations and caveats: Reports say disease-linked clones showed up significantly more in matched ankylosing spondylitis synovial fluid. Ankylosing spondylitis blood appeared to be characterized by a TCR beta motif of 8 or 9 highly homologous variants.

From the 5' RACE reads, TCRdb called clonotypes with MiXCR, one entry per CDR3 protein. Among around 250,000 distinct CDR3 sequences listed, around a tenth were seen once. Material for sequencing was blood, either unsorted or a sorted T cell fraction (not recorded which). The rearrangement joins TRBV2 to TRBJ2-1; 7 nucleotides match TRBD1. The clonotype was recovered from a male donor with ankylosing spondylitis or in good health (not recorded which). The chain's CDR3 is CASSKRQGHNEQFF. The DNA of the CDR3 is TGTGCCAGCAGCAAGAGACAGGGCCACAATGAGCAGTTCTTC.